These 15 T cell receptor beta chains originate from one sample sequenced in a study of cytomegalovirus exposure and HLA in healthy donors. PCR primers comprised 60 Vbeta and 13 Jbeta primers. The table came from immunoSEQ multiplex PCR; TCRdb's copy has only in-frame clones and leaves some out. The repertoire consists of roughly 200,000 clones, with 75% to 90% occurring once and the leading ten covering around 0.3%. Sample: PBMCs. The receptors were sampled from a woman aged 30 to 39 in good health and CMV-seronegative.

The chain carries TRBV5-4 and TRBJ2-3, with 12 bases aligning to TRBD2. This CDR3 has 16 amino acids. Germline CDR1 SGHNT, CDR2 YYREEE (reference sequence). Losses at the gene ends were 4 bases for V and 8 bases for J; bases not matched to a gene: 11. The CDR3 sequence: CASSPRLAGDTSTQYF. For the CDR3, the DNA is TGTGCCAGCAGCCCGAGACTAGCGGGGGACACGAGTACGCAGTATTTT.

This sequence joins TRBV5-1 and TRBJ2-1; 7 nucleotides agree with TRBD2. The length of the CDR3 is 14 residues. Germline trimming cut 0 bases from V and 7 bases from J; bases unmatched to any gene: 4. Per germline, CDR1 SGHRS and CDR2 YFSETQ. The CDR3 bases are TGCGCCAGCAGCTTGGGGACTAGTCGTAATGAGCAGTTCTTC. Translated: CASSLGTSRNEQFF. The whole variable domain, remainder taken from reference TRBV5-1 and TRBJ2-1, is KAGVTQTPRYLIKTRGQQVTLSCSPISGHRSVSWYQQTPGQGLQFLFEYFSETQRNKGNFPGRFSGRQFSNSRSEMNVSTLELGDSALYLCASSLGTSRNEQFFGPGTRLTVL.

The V gene is TRBV7-6, the J gene TRBJ2-5, with D possibly matching TRBD1 (5 bases). CDR3 length equals 13 residues. The germline V gene has CDR1 SGHVS and CDR2 FNYEAQ. V lost 4 bases, J lost 4 bases, and 10 bases lay in between. DNA for the CDR3: TGTGCCAGCAGCTCCAGACAGTTAGAGACCCAGTACTTC. Protein: CASSSRQLETQYF.

V is TRBV30 and J is TRBJ1-3; D perhaps matches TRBD1 (6 bases). This CDR3 contains 13 residues. The V gene's germline CDR1 is GTSNPN and CDR2 SVGIG (reference sequence). V dropped 7 bases and J dropped 0 bases, with 10 bases sitting between them. CDR3 sequence (DNA): TGTGCCTACAGGGTTCACTCTGGAAACACCATATATTTT. Its translation: CAYRVHSGNTIYF.

The gene calls are TRBV4-1 and TRBJ2-1, with 12 bases identical to TRBD2. This CDR3 region has 16 residues. The junction had 5 bases not matched to a gene; V was cut back by 3 bases and J by 5 bases. Germline CDR1 MGHRA, CDR2 YSYEKL. CDR3 DNA sequence: TGCGCCAGCAGCCACCGCGGACTAGCGGGACACAATGAGCAGTTCTTC. Its protein is CASSHRGLAGHNEQFF.

The rearrangement links TRBV7-3 to TRBJ2-3, with D perhaps TRBD2 (6 bases). Trimming stripped 5 bases from V and 0 bases from J, with 12 bases between. The CDR3 has 15 amino acids. Germline assignment: CDR1 SGHTA and CDR2 FQGTGA. CDR3 bases: TGTGCCAGCAGCCCCTATGGGACTAGCACAGATACGCAGTATTTT. Protein product: CASSPYGTSTDTQYF.

The J gene is TRBJ1-4, the V gene TRBV5-6; 11 positions agree with TRBD1. V lost 5 bases, J lost 8 bases, and 5 bases stayed unmatched. The germline V gene has CDR1 SGHDT and CDR2 YYEEEE. CDR3 length: 14 amino acids. In DNA, the CDR3 is TGTGCCAGCAGGCGGACAGGGGGCCAGGAAAAACTGTTTTTT. This sequence encodes CASRRTGGQEKLFF. Full variable domain (rest looked up from reference TRBV5-6 and TRBJ1-4): DAGVTQSPTHLIKTRGQQVTLRCSPKSGHDTVSWYQQALGQGPQFIFQYYEEEERQRGNFPDRFSGHQFPNYSSELNVNALLLGDSALYLCASRRTGGQEKLFFGSGTQLSVL.

The J gene is TRBJ2-7, the V gene TRBV21-1; TRBD1 is taken as the D call from the table, unchecked against the DNA. TRBV21-1 is classified as a pseudogene. The CDR3 totals 16 residues. The CDR3 protein is CASSKGIRAGPYEQYF. CDR3 bases: TGTGCCAGCAGCAAAGGGATTAGGGCAGGGCCCTACGAGCAGTACTTC.

This chain connects TRBV9 to TRBJ2-2; TRBD2 agrees at 9 bases. The germline V gene encodes CDR1 SGDLS and CDR2 YYNGEE. V lost 4 bases, J lost 7 bases, and 11 bases stayed unmatched. This CDR3 is built from 16 residues. For the CDR3, the DNA is TGTGCCAGCAGCCCCCGGGCTAGCGGGGTTGGCGGGGAGCTGTTTTTT. It yields the protein CASSPRASGVGGELFF.

This clone was observed a single time. The rearrangement links TRBV6-6 to TRBJ2-7, with TRBD1 matching 7 bases. This CDR3 comprises 15 residues. Germline loops: CDR1 MNHNY, CDR2 SVGAGI (reference sequence). The trim removed 0 bases at V and 3 bases at J, leaving 5 bases unmatched. CDR3 in amino acids: CASSYSPRQGYEQYF. For the CDR3, the DNA is TGTGCCAGCAGTTACTCCCCTCGACAGGGCTACGAGCAGTACTTC.

This clone was observed a few times. The V call is TRBV9, the J call TRBJ2-3; 7 nucleotides align to TRBD1. CDR3 length equals 15 residues. Germline trimming cut 1 base from V and 2 bases from J; bases unmatched to any gene: 4. Looked up from germline, CDR1 is SGDLS and CDR2 is YYNGEE. CDR3 coding DNA: TGTGCCAGCAGCGTAACAGGGGCTACCACAGATACGCAGTATTTT. Protein product: CASSVTGATTDTQYF.

The genes are TRBV11-2 and TRBJ1-1; TRBD1 aligns across 10 bases. Germline-derived CDR1 and CDR2 are SGHAT and FQNNGV. Unmatched junction bases numbered 9, after V lost 1 base and J lost 4 bases. CDR3 length: 17 amino acids. The CDR3 region has the DNA TGTGCCAGCAGCTTAGGAGACAGGGGGCGCGTGTTCACTGAAGCTTTCTTT. Amino acids: CASSLGDRGRVFTEAFF.

V usage is TRBV2 and J usage is TRBJ2-7; 7 nucleotides agree with TRBD2. This CDR3 region has 12 residues. Germline CDR1 reads SNHLY; CDR2 reads FYNNEI. The V and J ends lost 10 bases and 9 bases, in that order; junction bases with no gene match: 12. CDR3 nucleotides: TGTGCCACCCTGAAGCGGGATGGCGTGCAGTACTTC. Translated, it gives CATLKRDGVQYF.

The chain couples TRBV29-1 to TRBJ2-1; 10 bases are a match to TRBD2. CDR1 is SQVTM, CDR2 ANQGSEA, per germline. This CDR3 has 14 residues. V shed 8 bases, J shed 9 bases, and the junction held 13 bases outside the gene matches. CDR3 nucleotide sequence: TGCAGCCCTGACTGGCTAGCGGGAGTATCTGAGCAGTTCTTC. Residues: CSPDWLAGVSEQFF.

The rearrangement uses TRBV13 and TRBJ1-1; 9 nucleotides match TRBD1. The germline V gene encodes CDR1 PRHDT and CDR2 FYEKMQ (reference sequence). The V gene end was trimmed by 4 bases and the J gene end by 0 bases; junction bases not matched to a gene: 9. The CDR3 totals 17 residues. The CDR3 protein is CASSYTGGYTLNTEAFF. The CDR3 coding sequence is TGTGCCAGCAGCTACACAGGGGGCTACACCCTGAACACTGAAGCTTTCTTT.